The present TCR beta chain was sequenced within a study of PD-L1 blockade in urothelial cancer. As for the study in general: Samples of blood were analyzed 3 weeks (second dose) and 6 weeks after treatment start.

The time point is: pretreatment peripheral blood. Metastatic or locally advanced urothelial carcinoma was present in the patients. V was clipped by 2 bases and J by 5 bases, with 9 bases between them. CDR3 length: 13 residues. Looked up from germline, CDR1 is MDHEN and CDR2 is SYDVKM. The data were produced by immunoSEQ multiplex PCR, yet TCRdb's version contains in-frame clones alone and is incomplete. There are over 100,000 clones in the sample; 84% occur only once, and about 2.9% lies in the top ten. This TCR was sampled from a man aged 50-59 years with urothelial cancer. This sequence joins TRBV28 and TRBJ2-5; perhaps TRBD2 as D (6 bases). Sequenced material: PBMCs, taken around atezolizumab (anti-PD-L1) treatment. The CDR3 region is CASSLGGSETQYF. The CDR3 nucleotides read TGTGCCAGCAGTTTAGGAGGGTCCGAGACCCAGTACTTC. Supplemented by reference TRBV28 and TRBJ2-5, the full variable domain reads DVKVTQSSRYLVKRTGEKVFLECVQDMDHENMFWYRQDPGLGLRLIYFSYDVKMKEKGDIPEGYSVSREKKERFSLILESASTNQTSMYLCASSLGGSETQYFGPGTRLLVL.